The 3 T cell receptor beta chains reported below all come from one sample, sequenced in a study of blood T cells in healthy people across ages. Then a second PCR, running roughly 7 to 11 cycles, was carried out with a sample-barcoded 5' primer and a J-beta primer mix. MiXCR was run by TCRdb on the 5' RACE reads, yielding one entry per CDR3 protein. Among around 790,000 distinct CDR3 sequences listed, under 55% were seen once. Sequenced input: blood. The receptor source for this set is a man in his sixties in good health.

In this sample, this clonotype turned up a few times. V is TRBV4-3 and J is TRBJ1-5; D is unresolved. Trimming stripped 0 bases from V and 5 bases from J, with 5 bases between. Germline V gene sequence: CDR1 LGHNA, CDR2 YSLEER. This CDR3 has 13 amino acids. The CDR3 sequence is CASSQDYDQPQHF. The DNA of the CDR3 is TGCGCCAGCAGCCAAGATTACGATCAGCCCCAGCATTTT.

Points on this clonotype: At one end the junction does not follow the germline gene, possibly because of a read error. The rearrangement joins TRBV7-2 to TRBJ1-6; no clear D gene. Germline V CDR1 and CDR2: SGHTA, FQGNSA. The CDR3 extends over 13 amino acids. CDR3 coding DNA: TGTGCCAGCAGCTTAATGATGGACTCACCCCCCCACTTT. This sequence encodes CASSLMMDSPPHF.

This chain links TRBV10-3 with TRBJ2-3, with TRBD2 as a possible D gene (6 bases). V was clipped by 8 bases and J by 1 base, with 13 bases between them. CDR1 ENHRY and CDR2 SYGVKD come from the germline V gene. The CDR3 loop spans 14 amino acids. The CDR3 loop reads CAIGLSSGTDTQYF. As DNA, the CDR3 is TGTGCCATCGGGTTATCTAGCGGCACAGATACGCAGTATTTT.